The clone carrying this T cell receptor (beta chain) has a handful of counts. This clone may be a read error of a much larger clone one base away. The CDR3 does not end in the conserved phenylalanine or tryptophan, so this is likely a read error. This entry is derived from a study of metastatic and nonmetastatic thyroid tumors. No patient had received any treatment before thyroid surgery. The germline V gene has CDR1 MRHNA and CDR2 SNTAGT. This CDR3 has 14 residues. With V trimmed by 7 bases and J by 2 bases, 4 bases remained unmatched. TCRdb re-clonotyped the PCR reads through MiXCR. The sample lists about 30,000 clones, just under 30% occurring once.

Material: blood. V is TRBV6-4 and J is TRBJ2-7; TRBD1 aligns across 11 bases. The receptor comes from a female donor with papillary thyroid cancer or a benign thyroid nodule (not recorded which). Some clones in this sample may be carry-over from other donors' samples. CDR3 bases: TGTGCCAGCAAGTTGGGACAGGGGGCCTACGAGCAGTACCTC. This translates into CASKLGQGAYEQYL.